This passage covers 28 T cell receptor beta chains from one sample sequenced in a study of T cells in Graves' hyperthyroidism and ophthalmopathy (dated by TCRdb to about 2019). Libraries were made using multiplex PCR. TCRdb lists the instrument as Illumina HiSeq 2000. The TCR beta CDR3 regions were amplified from RNA transcripts. The first round of RT-PCR for the TCR CDR3 was performed with the HTBI primer set and the Qiagen OneStep RT-PCR kit. Using fastp at Q25 and MiXCR, TCRdb reprocessed the public reads and kept productive beta chains. For every CDR3 protein sequence, its rows merge into one entry that carries the most common genes and DNA. Here the sample has fewer than 450,000 distinct CDR3 sequences; about a sixth occur a single time. The ten largest clonotypes hold almost 35% of the sample. The sequenced sample was blood. All receptors derive from a woman aged 25 to 39 with Graves' hyperthyroidism that later progressed to Graves' ophthalmopathy.

The V gene is TRBV7-9, the J gene TRBJ1-2, with unresolved D. The length of the CDR3 is 15 residues. V shed 7 bases and J shed 7 bases, with 22 bases lying between them. Germline CDR1 SEHNR, CDR2 FQNEAQ (reference sequence). CDR3 bases: TGTGCCAGCACGGCAGCGGCTATCCCCCTTCGTGGCTACACCTTC. This sequence encodes CASTAAAIPLRGYTF.

The chain has TRBV20-1 and TRBJ2-5; no firm D call. CDR3 size: 13 residues. CDR1 DFQATT and CDR2 SNEGSKA come from the germline V gene (reference sequence). V was shortened by 2 bases and J by 5 bases, with 12 bases between the two germline ends. The CDR3 protein is CSARRFRGETQYF. Here the CDR3 DNA reads TGCAGTGCTAGAAGGTTCCGTGGGGAGACCCAGTACTTC.

This clonotype was picked up a small number of times. The CDR3 nucleotides are TGTGCCAGCAGTGATCGGGACGGGGTTATATACGAGCAGTACTTC. It encodes CASSDRDGVIYEQYF. The rearrangement joins TRBV6-4 to TRBJ2-7; D may be TRBD1 or TRBD2 (5 bases each). CDR3 length: 15 amino acids. Germline CDR1 MRHNA, CDR2 SNTAGT. V dropped 3 bases and J dropped 4 bases, with 16 bases sitting between them.

This clonotype showed up many times. V gene TRBV5-1 combines with J gene TRBJ1-2; 12 nucleotides line up with TRBD1. Germline V CDR1 and CDR2: SGHRS, YFSETQ. V lost 4 bases and J lost 5; bases outside the gene matches: 12. The CDR3 covers 17 residues. The CDR3 spells CASSATAGQGAFYGYTF. CDR3 coding DNA: TGCGCCAGCAGCGCAACGGCGGGACAGGGGGCCTTTTATGGCTACACCTTC.

This chain joins TRBV2 and TRBJ2-1; D unresolved. The germline V gene has CDR1 SNHLY and CDR2 FYNNEI. This CDR3 spans 12 amino acids. V lost 2 bases, J lost 9 bases, and 8 bases lay in between. Here the CDR3 DNA reads TGTGCCAGCAGTGAAAGGTTACGTGAGCAGTTCTTC. Protein: CASSERLREQFF.

The chain recombines TRBV10-3 with TRBJ1-5; D gene unclear. The CDR3 sequence is 12 residues long. Germline lookup yields CDR1 ENHRY and CDR2 SYGVKD. V lost 10 bases and J lost 8, with 15 bases in between. DNA for the CDR3: TGTGCCACCGAGGACGTCGGGAAGCCCCAGCATTTT. As protein: CATEDVGKPQHF.

The J gene is TRBJ1-5, the V gene TRBV3-1; TRBD1 is a possible D gene (5 bases). Germline V gene data show CDR1 as LGHDT and CDR2 as YNNKEL (reference sequence). The length of the CDR3 is 14 residues. With 5 bases removed from V and 5 bases from J, the gap between germline ends came to 13 bases. As DNA, the CDR3 is TGTGCCAGCAGCTACCGCGGGACGTATCAGCCCCAGCATTTT. It yields the protein CASSYRGTYQPQHF.

This clonotype has at least ten counts. The chain couples TRBV12-3 or TRBV12-4 to TRBJ1-5; D is uncertain. The V and J ends lost 5 bases and 7 bases respectively, with 9 bases between them. The length of the CDR3 is 12 residues. CDR3 sequence (DNA): TGTGCCAGCAGTCCGACCCCCCAGCCCCAGCATTTT. Amino acids: CASSPTPQPQHF.

A few counts support this clonotype. The chain recombines TRBV19 with TRBJ1-5; TRBD1 agrees at 8 bases. CDR3 length equals 16 residues. Germline values: CDR1 LNHDA, CDR2 SQIVND (reference sequence). With V trimmed by 5 bases and J by 5 bases, 11 bases remained unmatched. CDR3 loop: CASSPRSGGAYQPQHF. Here the CDR3 DNA reads TGTGCCAGTAGTCCGAGATCAGGGGGCGCATATCAGCCCCAGCATTTT.

The chain couples TRBV6-2 or TRBV6-3 to TRBJ2-5; the match to TRBD2 covers 9 bases. The CDR3 totals 17 residues. The V and J ends lost 4 bases and 2 bases, in that order; junction bases with no gene match: 11. Per germline, CDR1 MNHEY and CDR2 SVGEGT. CDR3 amino acids: CASSSFRLAEGQETQYF. In nucleotides, the CDR3 is TGTGCCAGCAGTTCTTTCCGACTAGCGGAGGGACAAGAGACCCAGTACTTC.

This clonotype appeared a few times. The gene calls are TRBV5-6 and TRBJ1-2, with D perhaps TRBD1 (5 bases). This CDR3 spans 15 amino acids. The V end lost 7 bases, the J end lost 5 bases, and 21 bases lay between the germline ends. From germline, CDR1 is SGHDT and CDR2 YYEEEE. The CDR3 reads CASVNGWQGSYGYTF. As DNA, the CDR3 is TGTGCCAGCGTCAACGGGTGGCAGGGCAGTTATGGCTACACCTTC. The full variable domain, its missing parts supplied by reference TRBV5-6 and TRBJ1-2, is DAGVTQSPTHLIKTRGQQVTLRCSPKSGHDTVSWYQQALGQGPQFIFQYYEEEERQRGNFPDRFSGHQFPNYSSELNVNALLLGDSALYLCASVNGWQGSYGYTFGSGTRLTVV.

This clonotype was detected many times. This chain uses TRBV19 with TRBJ2-1; 8 bases agree with TRBD1. The CDR3 spans 15 residues. Germline assignment: CDR1 LNHDA and CDR2 SQIVND (reference sequence). J gave up 5 bases and V 9 bases, and 12 bases lay outside the gene matches. The CDR3 protein is CASTVGTGLDNEQFF. The CDR3, as DNA: TGTGCCAGCACCGTAGGGACAGGTCTGGACAATGAGCAGTTCTTC.

The genes are TRBV12-3 or TRBV12-4 and TRBJ1-1, with 12 nucleotides matching TRBD1. This CDR3 has 16 residues. Unmatched junction bases numbered 12, after V lost 7 bases and J lost 6 bases. CDR3 amino acids: CASKRDRGQGSSEAFF. The CDR3 DNA follows: TGTGCCAGCAAAAGGGACAGGGGGCAAGGTTCGTCTGAAGCTTTCTTT.

This clonotype was seen at least ten times. V gene TRBV7-9 combines with J gene TRBJ2-5, with a weak D call TRBD1 (5 bases). The CDR3 extends over 15 amino acids. The V and J ends lost 6 bases and 4 bases respectively, with 18 bases between them. Germline V gene data show CDR1 as SEHNR and CDR2 as FQNEAQ (reference sequence). The CDR3 is CASSGQVFRAETQYF. CDR3 sequence (DNA): TGTGCCAGCAGTGGCCAAGTCTTCAGGGCAGAGACCCAGTACTTC.

V is TRBV9 and J is TRBJ2-5, with 11 bases lining up with TRBD2. Germline-derived CDR1 and CDR2 are SGDLS and YYNGEE. V trimming: 3 bases; J trimming: 1 base; junction bases outside the gene matches: 11. The CDR3 contains 18 residues. Here the CDR3 DNA reads TGTGCCAGCAGCGAGGGAAAGGGACTAGCGGACGCCCAAGAGACCCAGTACTTC. It translates to CASSEGKGLADAQETQYF.

This clonotype showed up many times. This rearrangement joins TRBV6-1 to TRBJ1-6; 9 nucleotides line up with TRBD1. J lost 6 bases, V lost 11 bases, and 5 bases had no gene match. Germline loops: CDR1 MNHNS, CDR2 SASEGT. This CDR3 is 13 amino acids long. The CDR3 is CAGKTGGNSPLHF. Written as DNA, the CDR3 is TGTGCCGGAAAGACAGGGGGTAATTCACCCCTCCACTTT.

This clonotype has only a few counts. The chain uses TRBV7-8 and TRBJ1-3, with a possible D match to TRBD1 (5 bases). The CDR3 is 15 amino acids. Trimming took 1 base from V and 0 from J, leaving 7 bases between them. The V gene's germline CDR1 is SGHVS and CDR2 FQNEAQ. Here the CDR3 reads CASSLVRGSGNTIYF. In DNA form, the CDR3 reads TGTGCCAGCAGCTTAGTGAGGGGCTCTGGAAACACCATATATTTT.

To note about this clonotype: A read error may explain this, as a much larger clone is one base away. The CDR3 end shows no conserved phenylalanine or tryptophan, and so a read error is likely. The chain combines TRBV19 with TRBJ2-7; 8 bases match TRBD1. The CDR3 has 14 amino acids. V was clipped by 3 bases and J by 3 bases; unmatched bases: 4. Germline CDR1 LNHDA, CDR2 SQIVND (reference sequence). The DNA of the CDR3 is TGTGCCAGTAGTATGCAGGGGGCAGGCTACGAGCAGTACCTC. As protein: CASSMQGAGYEQYL.

The sample holds many counts of this clonotype. V usage is TRBV20-1 and J usage is TRBJ2-3; a possible D gene is TRBD2 (5 bases). Germline values: CDR1 DFQATT, CDR2 SNEGSKA (reference sequence). Trimming cost V 0 bases and J 0 bases, with 13 bases left between them. This CDR3 comprises 16 residues. The CDR3 protein is CSARDRGSLSTDTQYF. The CDR3 DNA is TGCAGTGCTAGAGACCGCGGGTCACTCAGCACAGATACGCAGTATTTT.

This clonotype occurred many times. The V call is TRBV20-1, the J call TRBJ1-1, with D possibly TRBD1 on 6 matching bases. With 0 bases removed from V and 4 bases from J, the gap between germline ends came to 12 bases. The CDR3 covers 14 residues. Germline V gene data show CDR1 as DFQATT and CDR2 as SNEGSKA (reference sequence). CDR3 sequence reads: CSARDPGVSTEAFF. The CDR3 region has the DNA TGCAGTGCTAGAGATCCAGGGGTTAGCACTGAAGCTTTCTTT.

Ten or more counts support this clonotype. The J gene is TRBJ2-1, the V gene TRBV28; TRBD2 aligns across 9 bases. The germline V gene encodes CDR1 MDHEN and CDR2 SYDVKM. V gave up 6 bases and J gave up 2 bases; unmatched junction bases: 17. The CDR3 totals 19 residues. The CDR3 protein is CASRISGFSGRPTYNEQFF. The CDR3 DNA is TGTGCCAGCAGGATTAGTGGGTTTAGCGGGAGACCCACCTACAATGAGCAGTTCTTC.

The table lists this clonotype with many counts. The chain recombines TRBV11-1 with TRBJ1-6; no definite D call. Germline V gene lookup returns CDR1 SGHAT and CDR2 FQDESV (reference sequence). Trimming removed 4 bases at V and 7 bases at J, with 26 bases between. The CDR3 is 19 residues long. The CDR3 sequence: CASSSNKRSARLGNSPLHF. CDR3 nucleotides: TGTGCCAGCAGCTCCAATAAGCGTTCCGCGCGGCTTGGCAATTCACCCCTCCACTTT.

This chain links TRBV6-1 with TRBJ1-3, with D possibly matching TRBD1 (5 bases). Between the trimmed V and J ends, which lost 6 bases and 0 bases, there was a span of 12 bases. The germline gives CDR1 MNHNS, CDR2 SASEGT. The CDR3 loop spans 15 amino acids. The chain's CDR3 is CASRRDSYSGNTIYF. CDR3 bases: TGTGCCAGCAGAAGAGACAGCTACTCTGGAAACACCATATATTTT.

Many counts were recorded for this clonotype. J is TRBJ2-3 and V is TRBV24-1; perhaps TRBD2 as D (5 bases). This CDR3 is 15 amino acids long. CDR1 is KGHDR, CDR2 SFDVKD, per germline. Trimming left V 4 bases short and J 2 bases short, with 12 bases between. The CDR3 DNA is TGTGCCACCAGTGACCGACTATACAACACAGATACGCAGTATTTT. The encoded protein is CATSDRLYNTDTQYF.

This clonotype has at least ten counts. The rearrangement links TRBV7-2 to TRBJ2-7, with TRBD2 matching over 8 bases. Germline CDR1 is SGHTA and CDR2 is FQGNSA. The V segment lost 1 base and the J segment 6 bases; nucleotides outside the gene matches: 8. This CDR3 comprises 15 residues. The CDR3: CASSLVGGGPLEQYF. In DNA form, the CDR3 reads TGTGCCAGCAGCTTAGTGGGCGGGGGGCCTCTCGAGCAGTACTTC.

The chain has TRBV7-9 and TRBJ2-3, with TRBD1 matching over 7 bases. CDR3 length: 16 amino acids. The junction had 7 bases not matched to a gene; V was cut back by 2 bases and J by 2 bases. Germline assignment: CDR1 SEHNR and CDR2 FQNEAQ (reference sequence). The CDR3 loop is CASSLSDRENTDTQYF. The CDR3 DNA follows: TGTGCCAGCAGCTTATCCGACAGGGAAAACACAGATACGCAGTATTTT.

This clonotype showed up many times. V is TRBV6-1 and J is TRBJ2-1; 8 bases agree with TRBD2. The germline CDR1 and CDR2 sequences are MNHNS and SASEGT. There are 15 residues in the CDR3. The trim removed 6 bases at V and 10 bases at J, leaving 14 bases unmatched. The CDR3 spells CASSFSGAPTGEQFF. In nucleotides, the CDR3 is TGTGCCAGCAGCTTTAGCGGGGCCCCTACGGGGGAGCAGTTCTTC.

This clonotype was observed at least ten times. The chain has TRBV28 and TRBJ2-5, with 8 bases identical to TRBD1. Per germline, CDR1 MDHEN and CDR2 SYDVKM. After removal of 5 bases from V and 5 bases from J, the junction contained 10 bases not matched to a gene. This CDR3 has 15 residues. The CDR3 sequence: CASSPHGQGGETQYF. Here the CDR3 DNA reads TGTGCCAGCAGTCCCCACGGACAGGGTGGCGAGACCCAGTACTTC.